Below are 6 T cell receptor beta chains sequenced from a single sample in a study of cytomegalovirus exposure and HLA in healthy donors. 60 Vbeta and 13 Jbeta primers were used in PCR. Sequencing was performed with immunoSEQ multiplex PCR; in TCRdb, only in-frame clones are kept and a portion is missing. The sample table includes around 150,000 clones. The sample taken for sequencing was PBMCs. These receptors originate from a woman aged 60 to 75 in good health and CMV-seronegative.

The chain carries TRBV5-4 and TRBJ2-2, with D maybe TRBD2 (7 bases). V was cut by 0 bases and J by 3 bases, with 12 bases left in between. Germline V gene sequence: CDR1 SGHNT, CDR2 YYREEE (reference sequence). The CDR3 is made up of 16 amino acids. CDR3 bases: TGTGCCAGCAGCTTGGAGGGGGGGGGCGACACCGGGGAGCTGTTTTTT. Protein: CASSLEGGGDTGELFF.

The CDR3 bases are TGCAGCGTTGTTCTTTCCCGACAGGGGTCGTCCGCCGAGCAGTACTTC. Protein sequence: CSVVLSRQGSSAEQYF. The chain links TRBV29-1 to TRBJ2-7; TRBD1 aligns across 8 bases. There are 16 residues in the CDR3. In germline, CDR1 is SQVTM, CDR2 ANQGSEA. V gave up 4 bases and J gave up 6 bases; unmatched junction bases: 17.

This CDR3 is CASSSWDRRGQETQYF. In DNA form, the CDR3 reads TGTGCCAGTAGTTCGTGGGACAGGCGGGGACAAGAGACCCAGTACTTC. The V and J genes are TRBV19 and TRBJ2-5; 8 positions match TRBD1. Germline loops: CDR1 LNHDA, CDR2 SQIVND (reference sequence). With 5 bases clipped from V and 2 bases from J, the junction kept 10 bases outside the gene matches. The CDR3 is 16 residues long.

The chain joins TRBV29-1 to TRBJ2-1, with D possibly TRBD2 on 6 matching bases. CDR1 SQVTM and CDR2 ANQGSEA come from the germline V gene. The CDR3 contains 15 residues. Trimming cost V 7 bases and J 0 bases, with 16 bases left between them. In DNA, the CDR3 is TGCAGCGCGTTGGGGGGATTAAGCTCCTACAATGAGCAGTTCTTC. Protein product: CSALGGLSSYNEQFF.

The chain combines TRBV25-1 with TRBJ2-1; 7 bases fit TRBD1. This CDR3 spans 16 amino acids. J gave up 4 bases and V 5 bases, and 11 bases lay outside the gene matches. Germline V gene data show CDR1 as MGHDK and CDR2 as SYGVNS. CDR3 bases: TGTGCCAGCAGTTCTAGCTTTTACAGGGGATACAATGAGCAGTTCTTC. Amino acids: CASSSSFYRGYNEQFF.

V usage is TRBV29-1 and J usage is TRBJ2-7; D is ambiguous. Germline lookup yields CDR1 SQVTM and CDR2 ANQGSEA. The V end lost 1 base, the J end lost 0 bases, and 13 bases lay between the germline ends. CDR3 length: 15 residues. The CDR3 DNA reads as TGCAGCGTTGAAGCCTTTATCACTGACTCCTACGAGCAGTACTTC. It translates to CSVEAFITDSYEQYF.